Detailed here is one T cell receptor beta chain. Its specificity is unknown. This may arise from a read error, as a much more abundant clone is one base away. Investigators divided CD4+ cells into CD45RA+ naive and CD45RA-negative memory subsets. Trimming cost V 2 bases and J 0 bases, with 5 bases left between them. Germline V gene data show CDR1 as SGHTA and CDR2 as FQGTGA. The CDR3 loop spans 13 amino acids. Assay: immunoSEQ multiplex PCR; the TCRdb copy retains only in-frame clones and omits some. This sample has over 950,000 clones, with 60% to 80% found just once. These data are taken from a study of shared clonotypes between healthy human individuals. Study findings and constraints: Estimated richness was generally greater in naive than memory subsets. Genetic and exposure-history diversity was limited by the few donors.

The TCR was taken from a young man in good health. Some clones in this sample may be carry-over from other donors' samples. The source material was memory CD4+ T cells from PBMCs. The subset: CD45RA-negative fraction. The V and J genes are TRBV7-3 and TRBJ2-7; D is unclear. CDR3 sequence: CASSLLGSYEQYF. Here the CDR3 DNA reads TGTGCCAGCAGCTTACTGGGCTCCTACGAGCAGTACTTC.